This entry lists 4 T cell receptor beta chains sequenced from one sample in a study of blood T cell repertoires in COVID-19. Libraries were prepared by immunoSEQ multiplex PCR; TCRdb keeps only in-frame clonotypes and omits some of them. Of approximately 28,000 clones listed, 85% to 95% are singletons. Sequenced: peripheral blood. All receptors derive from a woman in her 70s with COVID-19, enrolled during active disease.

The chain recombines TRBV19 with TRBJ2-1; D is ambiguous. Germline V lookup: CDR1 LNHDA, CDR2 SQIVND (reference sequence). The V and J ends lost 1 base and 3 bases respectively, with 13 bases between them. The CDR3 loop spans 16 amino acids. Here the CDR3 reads CASSIGRREYYNEQFF. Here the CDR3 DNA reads TGTGCCAGTAGTATAGGTAGGAGAGAGTACTACAATGAGCAGTTCTTC.

CDR3 in DNA: TGTGCCAGCAGTTTAGAGGGTGGAAGCTCCTACGAGCAGTACTTC. This codes for CASSLEGGSSYEQYF. The chain links TRBV28 to TRBJ2-7; D is possibly TRBD2 (5 bases). CDR3 length equals 15 residues. With 2 bases removed from V and 0 bases from J, the gap between germline ends came to 11 bases. From germline, CDR1 is MDHEN and CDR2 SYDVKM.

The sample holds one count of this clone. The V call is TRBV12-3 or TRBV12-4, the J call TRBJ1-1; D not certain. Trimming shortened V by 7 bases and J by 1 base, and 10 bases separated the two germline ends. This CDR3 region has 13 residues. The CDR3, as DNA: TGTGCCAGCACCAATCGGGAGAACACTGAAGCTTTCTTT. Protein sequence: CASTNRENTEAFF.

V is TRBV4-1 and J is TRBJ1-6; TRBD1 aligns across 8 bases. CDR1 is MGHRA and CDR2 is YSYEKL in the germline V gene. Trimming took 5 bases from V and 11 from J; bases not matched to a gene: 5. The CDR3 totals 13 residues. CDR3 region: CASSETGVTPLHF. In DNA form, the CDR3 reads TGCGCCAGCAGCGAGACAGGGGTGACACCCCTCCACTTT.